Shown below are 11 T cell receptor beta chains from a single sample sequenced in a study of regulatory T cells in long-lasting Graves disease. TCR beta libraries were built with iRepertoire HTBI primers and Arm-PCR of CDR3 regions. Each CDR3 protein is one row after TCRdb ran MiXCR on the multiplex PCR reads. This table holds about 660,000 distinct CDR3 sequences, roughly 30% found once. The time point denotes: persistent/refractory GD, antithyroid drugs over 5 years with positive TRAb. Preparation of the TCR library used RNA extracted from PBMCs. Here the sequenced sample was peripheral blood mononuclear cells (PBMCs), taken when the disease was refractory, from a patient treated with antithyroid drugs. All receptors derive from a female donor with Graves disease.

This chain uses TRBV6-9 with TRBJ1-5, with D unclear. Trimming removed 2 bases from V and 4 bases from J, with 12 bases in between. The CDR3 runs 15 residues. Germline CDR1 MNHGY, CDR2 SVAAGI. CDR3 region: CASSYRGAPNQPQHF. CDR3 sequence (DNA): TGTGCCAGCAGTTATCGTGGTGCGCCGAATCAGCCCCAGCATTTT.

The V call is TRBV7-3, the J call TRBJ2-2, with D possibly being TRBD2 (6 bases). Germline CDR1 is SGHTA and CDR2 is FQGTGA. The V and J ends lost 2 bases and 3 bases respectively, with 10 bases between them. The CDR3 spans 15 residues. CDR3: CASSLLGGDTGELFF. Here the CDR3 DNA reads TGTGCCAGCAGCTTACTGGGAGGAGACACCGGGGAGCTGTTTTTT.

This clonotype was observed a handful of times. V and J are TRBV30 and TRBJ2-7; TRBD1 matches at 8 bases. V lost 4 bases, J lost 3 bases, and 11 bases stayed unmatched. The CDR3 is 15 amino acids. CDR1 and CDR2 from the germline V gene are GTSNPN and SVGIG (reference sequence). Written as DNA, the CDR3 is TGTGCCTGGACTGGATTCGGAACAGGGGGCTACGAGCAGTACTTC. This sequence encodes CAWTGFGTGGYEQYF.

This sequence joins TRBV7-9 and TRBJ1-2, with TRBD1 as a possible D gene (5 bases). The V gene lost 1 base and the J gene lost 8 bases, with 17 bases spanning the gap. Germline loops: CDR1 SEHNR, CDR2 FQNEAQ (reference sequence). CDR3 length: 15 residues. CDR3 protein: CASSLDAPPQGGYTF. The DNA for the CDR3 is TGTGCCAGCAGCTTAGATGCCCCCCCCCAGGGAGGCTACACCTTC.

This clonotype came up a few times. The chain links TRBV18 to TRBJ2-5; D not certain. The CDR3 has 14 residues. Trimming removed 9 bases at V and 0 bases at J, with 14 bases between. CDR1 is KGHSH, CDR2 LQKENI, per germline. CDR3 loop: CASKAVRHQETQYF. Here the CDR3 DNA reads TGTGCCAGTAAGGCTGTGAGACACCAAGAGACCCAGTACTTC.

Remarks on this clonotype: The junction differs from germline at one of its ends, possibly a read error. V gene TRBV30 combines with J gene TRBJ1-1; 8 nucleotides agree with TRBD1. The CDR3 extends over 11 amino acids. Germline CDR1 GTSNPN, CDR2 SVGIG (reference sequence). CDR3 bases: TGTGCCTGGAAGTTTCGGGACAGGACGTCCTTT. The encoded protein is CAWKFRDRTSF.

Only one count was recorded for this clonotype. Its ends do not fully match the called genes, so a read error is possible. The CDR3 loop reads CASSGGHLSNQPQRF. The DNA of the CDR3 is TGTGCCAGCAGTGGAGGACACCTTAGCAATCAGCCCCAACGTTTT. The genes are TRBV2 and TRBJ1-5; D may be TRBD1 (5 bases). Germline loops: CDR1 SNHLY, CDR2 FYNNEI. The CDR3 runs 15 residues.

In nucleotides, the CDR3 is TGCAGTGCTAGAGATGCGGCGGGAGGTCGTGAGACCCAGTACTTC. This gives the protein CSARDAAGGRETQYF. V usage is TRBV20-1 and J usage is TRBJ2-5; 8 bases align to TRBD2. With V trimmed by 0 bases and J by 5 bases, 8 bases remained unmatched. The CDR3 has 15 residues. The germline V gene encodes CDR1 DFQATT and CDR2 SNEGSKA (reference sequence).

The rearrangement joins TRBV3-1 to TRBJ1-1; tentatively, D is TRBD1 (5 bases). With 1 base removed from V and 1 base from J, the gap between germline ends came to 13 bases. CDR1 is LGHDT, CDR2 YNNKEL, per germline (reference sequence). The CDR3 has 16 residues. DNA for the CDR3: TGTGCCAGCAGCCAAGCTGGGTACAGGAGGAACACTGAAGCTTTCTTT. Translating it yields CASSQAGYRRNTEAFF.

This chain links TRBV30 with TRBJ1-2; D remains ambiguous. CDR3 length: 15 amino acids. Germline lookup yields CDR1 GTSNPN and CDR2 SVGIG (reference sequence). The V gene lost 8 bases and the J gene lost 4 bases, with 23 bases spanning the gap. The CDR3 coding sequence is TGTGCCCTCGGGGTACCGAGCCCCAACAGCTATGGCTACACCTTC. The encoded protein is CALGVPSPNSYGYTF. The full variable domain, its missing parts supplied by reference TRBV30 and TRBJ1-2, is SQTIHQWPATLVQPVGSPLSLECTVEGTSNPNLYWYRQAAGRGLQLLFYSVGIGQISSEVPQNLSASRPQDRQFILSSKKLLLSDSGFYLCALGVPSPNSYGYTFGSGTRLTVV.

This clonotype has a count of ten or more. V and J are TRBV11-2 and TRBJ1-1; no clear D gene. Trimming cost V 5 bases and J 1 base, with 8 bases left between them. Germline CDR1 SGHAT, CDR2 FQNNGV. This CDR3 region has 13 residues. The CDR3 region has the DNA TGTGCCAGCAGCACGAATGGGAACACTGAAGCTTTCTTT. Amino acids: CASSTNGNTEAFF.